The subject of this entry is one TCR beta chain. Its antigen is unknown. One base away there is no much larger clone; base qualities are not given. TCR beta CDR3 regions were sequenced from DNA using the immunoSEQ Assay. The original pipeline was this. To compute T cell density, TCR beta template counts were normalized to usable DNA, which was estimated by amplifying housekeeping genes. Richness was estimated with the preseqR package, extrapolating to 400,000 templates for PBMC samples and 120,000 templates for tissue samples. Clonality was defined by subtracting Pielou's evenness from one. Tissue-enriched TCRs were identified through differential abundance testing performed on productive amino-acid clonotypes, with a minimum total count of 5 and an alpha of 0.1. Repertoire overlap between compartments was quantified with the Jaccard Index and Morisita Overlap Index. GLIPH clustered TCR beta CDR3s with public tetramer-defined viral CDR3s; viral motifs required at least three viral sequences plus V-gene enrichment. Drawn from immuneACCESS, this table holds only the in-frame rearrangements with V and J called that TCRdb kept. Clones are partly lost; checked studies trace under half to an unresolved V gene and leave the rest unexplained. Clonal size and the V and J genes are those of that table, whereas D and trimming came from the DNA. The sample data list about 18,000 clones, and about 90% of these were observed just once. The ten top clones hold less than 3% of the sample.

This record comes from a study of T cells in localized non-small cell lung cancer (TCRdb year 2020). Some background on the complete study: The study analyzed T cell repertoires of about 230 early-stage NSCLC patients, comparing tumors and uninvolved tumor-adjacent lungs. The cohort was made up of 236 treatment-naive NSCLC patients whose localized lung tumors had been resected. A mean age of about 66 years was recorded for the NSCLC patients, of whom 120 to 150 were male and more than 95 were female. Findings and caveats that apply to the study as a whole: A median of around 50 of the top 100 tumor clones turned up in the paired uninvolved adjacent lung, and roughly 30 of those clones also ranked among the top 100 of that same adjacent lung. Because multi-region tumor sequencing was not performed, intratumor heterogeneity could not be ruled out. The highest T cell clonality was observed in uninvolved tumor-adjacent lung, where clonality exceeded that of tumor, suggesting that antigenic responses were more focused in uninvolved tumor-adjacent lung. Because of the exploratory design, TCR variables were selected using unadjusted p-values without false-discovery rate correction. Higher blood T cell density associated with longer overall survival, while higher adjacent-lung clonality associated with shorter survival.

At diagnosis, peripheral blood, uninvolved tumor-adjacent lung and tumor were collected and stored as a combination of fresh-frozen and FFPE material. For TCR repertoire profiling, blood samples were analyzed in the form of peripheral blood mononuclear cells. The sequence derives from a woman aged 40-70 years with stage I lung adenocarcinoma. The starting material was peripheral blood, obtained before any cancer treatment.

CDR3 sequence: CASSQDHYGYTF. The bases read TGTGCCAGCAGCCAAGATCACTATGGCTACACCTTC. The rearrangement joined TRBV14 to TRBJ1-2; the D gene identity is not certain. The CDR3 spans 12 residues, from the cysteine through the phenylalanine. Only the CDR3 part of the read is kept: 36 bases, read in frame from the first base. The V end loses 0 bases and the J end loses 3 bases, and a stretch of 2 bases separates them. CDR1 and CDR2 are drawn from the germline V gene: SGHDN, FVKESK.